Listed here are 18 T cell receptor beta chains from one sample, sequenced in a study of T cells in Graves' hyperthyroidism and ophthalmopathy. There were TCR beta CDR3 regions amplified from RNA transcripts. First-round RT-PCR targeting the TCR CDR3 was performed with the HTBI primer set. Via MiXCR, TCRdb re-called the multiplex PCR reads, giving one row per CDR3 protein. The table has more than 450,000 distinct CDR3 sequences, 12% to 15% seen once. Sequencing was performed on blood. Receptors were obtained from a woman between 40 and 50 years old with Graves' hyperthyroidism.

The chain employs TRBV15 and TRBJ1-3; 7 nucleotides agree with TRBD1. Germline trimming cut 1 base from V and 4 bases from J; bases unmatched to any gene: 7. CDR3 length: 16 amino acids. Germline-derived CDR1 and CDR2 are LNHNV and YYDKDF (reference sequence). CDR3 amino acids: CATSRGRGREGNTIYF. Written as DNA, the CDR3 is TGTGCCACCAGCAGAGGGAGGGGGCGCGAAGGAAACACCATATATTTT.

A remark on this clonotype: A read error may be the cause here, since a much bigger clone is one base away. The rearrangement uses TRBV24-1 and TRBJ1-1; D remains unclear. Germline V gene lookup returns CDR1 KGHDR and CDR2 SFDVKD. This CDR3 is 11 amino acids long. The ends were cut back, 6 bases at V and 0 bases at J, with 1 base in the middle. The CDR3 coding sequence is TGTGCCACCAGTATGAACACTGAAGCTTTCTTT. This codes for CATSMNTEAFF.

This clonotype has a handful of counts. The chain couples TRBV20-1 to TRBJ2-2; D remains ambiguous. The germline V gene has CDR1 DFQATT and CDR2 SNEGSKA (reference sequence). This CDR3 comprises 13 residues. V lost 7 bases and J lost 4, with 13 bases in between. CDR3 loop: CSVSRALTGELFF. The CDR3 bases are TGCAGTGTTTCAAGGGCCCTCACCGGGGAGCTGTTTTTT.

Note on this clonotype: A clone one base away is much larger, so this may be a read error. This sequence joins TRBV5-1 and TRBJ2-7; D tentatively reads TRBD1 or TRBD2 (5 bases each). CDR3 length: 13 amino acids. Germline assignment: CDR1 SGHRS and CDR2 YFSETQ. The CDR3 loop is CASSPRDPYEQYF. The CDR3 DNA is TGTGCCAGCAGCCCCCGGGACCCCTACGAGCAGTACTTC.

This clonotype was seen a handful of times. The chain couples TRBV7-9 to TRBJ1-2; 7 bases fit TRBD1. The CDR3 spans 12 residues. V trimming: 11 bases; J trimming: 4 bases; junction bases outside the gene matches: 7. The germline V gene has CDR1 SEHNR and CDR2 FQNEAQ (reference sequence). The CDR3 bases are TGTGCCGGAAGCAGGGGGTCCTATGGCTACACCTTC. Residues: CAGSRGSYGYTF.

The chain links TRBV29-1 to TRBJ1-1; D not resolved. Germline V gives CDR1 SQVTM, CDR2 ANQGSEA. Trimming removed 6 bases from V and 0 bases from J, with 11 bases in between. This CDR3 comprises 13 residues. CDR3 DNA: TGCAGCGTCACCGGACGGCTGAACACTGAAGCTTTCTTT. Its translation is CSVTGRLNTEAFF.

Worth noting for this clonotype: A much larger clone differs by one base, so this may be a read error. The conserved phenylalanine or tryptophan is not found at the CDR3 terminus, so this likely reflects a read error. J is TRBJ2-1 and V is TRBV3-1, with TRBD2 identical over 11 bases. The CDR3 extends over 16 amino acids. Germline V gene lookup returns CDR1 LGHDT and CDR2 YNNKEL (reference sequence). J lost 4 bases, V lost 4 bases, and 6 bases had no gene match. The CDR3 DNA follows: TGTGCCAGCAGCCTAGGGACTAGCGGAGCTTACAATGAGCAGTTCCTC. Translating it yields CASSLGTSGAYNEQFL.

This clonotype was seen a few times. The V and J genes are TRBV4-1 and TRBJ1-1; D call uncertain. From germline, CDR1 is MGHRA and CDR2 YSYEKL. Trimming took off 1 base at V and 3 bases at J, with 9 bases between the two ends. This CDR3 comprises 14 residues. As DNA, the CDR3 is TGCGCCAGCAGCCAAGGAGGAGACTACACTGAAGCTTTCTTT. Translated, it gives CASSQGGDYTEAFF.

This sequence joins TRBV7-2 and TRBJ1-1; TRBD1 aligns across 7 bases. CDR1 is SGHTA and CDR2 is FQGNSA in the germline V gene. Trimming at V came to 5 bases and at J to 7 bases, leaving 13 bases not matched to a gene. There are 15 residues in the CDR3. CDR3 loop: CASSLRGTVYGEAFF. The CDR3 DNA sequence: TGTGCCAGCAGCCTACGGGGGACAGTCTACGGTGAAGCTTTCTTT.

This clonotype was observed many times. V usage is TRBV30 and J usage is TRBJ2-1, with 9 bases lining up with TRBD2. V shed 0 bases and J 2 bases; nucleotides not matched to a gene: 2. The CDR3 runs 15 residues. CDR1 is GTSNPN, CDR2 SVGIG, per germline (reference sequence). CDR3 region: CAWSVSGSPYNEQFF. CDR3 in DNA: TGTGCCTGGAGTGTTAGCGGGAGCCCCTACAATGAGCAGTTCTTC.

This clonotype has at least ten counts. The genes are TRBV12-5 and TRBJ2-1; tentatively, D is TRBD2 (6 bases). V lost 5 bases, J lost 9 bases, and 14 bases lay in between. The germline V gene has CDR1 LGHNT and CDR2 FRNRAP. The CDR3 covers 13 residues. The DNA of the CDR3 is TGTGCTAGTGGTATAGCGGACGGATTTGAGCAGTTCTTC. Amino acids: CASGIADGFEQFF.

There are many counts of this clonotype. CDR3 sequence: CASSQDRLAGGGGEQFF. The CDR3 bases are TGTGCCAGCAGCCAAGATCGTCTAGCGGGAGGAGGGGGTGAGCAGTTCTTC. The gene calls are TRBV3-1 and TRBJ2-1, with 11 bases aligning to TRBD2. CDR1 and CDR2 from the germline V gene are LGHDT and YNNKEL (reference sequence). This CDR3 is 17 amino acids long. The V gene end was trimmed by 0 bases and the J gene end by 9 bases; junction bases not matched to a gene: 10.

This clonotype was counted between two and nine times. The CDR3 is CASVRSSGGPYEQYF. CDR3 nucleotide sequence: TGTGCCAGCGTGCGGAGTAGCGGGGGTCCCTACGAGCAGTACTTC. The chain links TRBV7-9 to TRBJ2-7; 9 bases align to TRBD2. Germline trimming cut 8 bases from V and 2 bases from J; bases unmatched to any gene: 10. Germline V gene lookup returns CDR1 SEHNR and CDR2 FQNEAQ (reference sequence). The CDR3 is 15 amino acids.

The V and J genes are TRBV20-1 and TRBJ1-2, with D possibly TRBD1 on 5 matching bases. Germline lookup yields CDR1 DFQATT and CDR2 SNEGSKA (reference sequence). With 2 bases removed from V and 7 bases from J, the gap between germline ends came to 14 bases. The CDR3 extends over 13 amino acids. The CDR3 sequence: CSARPQDYGGYTF. The CDR3 DNA follows: TGCAGTGCTAGACCACAGGATTATGGTGGCTACACCTTC.

Details on this clonotype: A much larger clone is a single base away; this may be a read error. The chain employs TRBV5-1 and TRBJ2-1; TRBD1 matches 10 bases. The CDR3 length is 15 residues. The trim removed 2 bases at V and 10 bases at J, leaving 9 bases unmatched. CDR1 is SGHRS, CDR2 YFSETQ, per germline. CDR3 bases: TGCGCCAGCAGCTTACTCCGGGACAGGGGCCACGAGCAGTTCTTC. Translating it yields CASSLLRDRGHEQFF.

This clonotype was found a few times. The J gene is TRBJ1-2, the V gene TRBV10-3, with D tentatively TRBD1 (5 bases). Germline CDR1 reads ENHRY; CDR2 reads SYGVKD. The CDR3 consists of 15 residues. V was shortened by 3 bases and J by 0 bases, with 11 bases between the two germline ends. Here the CDR3 reads CAISEAGPANYGYTF. DNA of the CDR3: TGTGCCATCAGTGAAGCGGGACCCGCTAACTATGGCTACACCTTC.

This clonotype was observed many times. This chain connects TRBV2 to TRBJ2-7, with D unresolved. The CDR3 consists of 15 residues. Germline assignment: CDR1 SNHLY and CDR2 FYNNEI. Trimming left V 8 bases short and J 1 base short, with 18 bases between. CDR3 in DNA: TGTGCCAGCGTTTTTGAGGTCCTTGGGTCCTACGAGCAGTACTTC. Its translation is CASVFEVLGSYEQYF.

This clonotype showed up many times. V usage is TRBV28 and J usage is TRBJ1-1; tentatively, D is TRBD1 (6 bases). Germline CDR1 MDHEN, CDR2 SYDVKM. The ends were cut back, 5 bases at V and 4 bases at J, with 14 bases in the middle. The CDR3 is made up of 14 amino acids. CDR3 sequence: CASSAGGARTEAFF. The CDR3 region has the DNA TGTGCCAGCAGTGCGGGGGGGGCGCGCACTGAAGCTTTCTTT.